Listed here is a single T cell receptor beta chain. Its antigen is still unknown. The data derive from a study of OX40 agonist ivuxolimab in advanced cancers. Study background: Ivuxolimab, which is an agonistic anti-OX40 (CD134) antibody, was administered to the patients. Averaging about 60 years in age, with a range of about 23 to 80, the cohort was around 87% male. Participants could have had prior anti-PD-1, anti-PD-L1 or anti-CTLA-4 therapy, and about 37% had some.

This CDR3 region has 14 residues. Between the trimmed V and J ends, which lost 2 bases and 5 bases, there was a span of 11 bases. Germline V gives CDR1 SGHRS, CDR2 YFSETQ. Sequencing used immunoSEQ multiplex PCR; TCRdb keeps in-frame clones, though not all of them. The data show fewer than 35,000 clones, under 95% seen once. Findings of the study overall: There were also nonresponders showing low normalized T-cell clonal expansion.

The rearrangement links TRBV5-1 to TRBJ2-1, with D uncertain. The sample here was CD4+ or CD8+ T cells sorted from blood, taken in a trial of the OX40 agonist ivuxolimab. This receptor was obtained from an adult with an advanced solid tumor such as melanoma, head and neck, liver or kidney cancer. Written as DNA, the CDR3 is TGCGCCAGCAGCTTCCACCCCGGAGACAATGAGCAGTTCTTC. Residues: CASSFHPGDNEQFF.